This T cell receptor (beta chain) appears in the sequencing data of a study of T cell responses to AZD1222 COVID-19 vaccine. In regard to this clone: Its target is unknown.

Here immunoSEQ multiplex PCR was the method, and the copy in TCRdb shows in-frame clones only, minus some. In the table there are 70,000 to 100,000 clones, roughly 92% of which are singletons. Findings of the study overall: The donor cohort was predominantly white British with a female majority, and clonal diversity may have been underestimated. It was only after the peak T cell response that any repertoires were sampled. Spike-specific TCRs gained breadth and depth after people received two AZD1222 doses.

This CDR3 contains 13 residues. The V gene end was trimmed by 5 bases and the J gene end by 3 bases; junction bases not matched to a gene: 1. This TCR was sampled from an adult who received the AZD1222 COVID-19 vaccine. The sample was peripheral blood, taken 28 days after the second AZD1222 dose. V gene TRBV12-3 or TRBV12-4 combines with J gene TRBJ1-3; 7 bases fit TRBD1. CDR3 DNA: TGTGCCAGCAGTACAGGGGTTGGAAACACCATATATTTT. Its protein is CASSTGVGNTIYF.